The present entry profiles one T cell receptor beta chain with its context. V was pared by 2 bases and J by 6 bases, with 5 bases between. This CDR3 has 12 residues. Germline values: CDR1 SNHLY, CDR2 FYNNEI. The protocol was immunoSEQ multiplex PCR, while the TCRdb copy is restricted to in-frame clones and leaves out a portion. Of 850,000 to 1,200,000 clones listed, about 80% were seen once; the top ten hold roughly 1.4%. The sample originates from a study of shared clonotypes between healthy human individuals. The TCR comes from a man aged 18 to 35 in good health. The sequencing input was memory CD4+ T cells sorted from blood. Sample subset: CD45RA-negative fraction. The chain uses TRBV2 and TRBJ2-4; D is ambiguous. The CDR3 nucleotides read TGTGCCAGCAGTGAACTACTAAACATTCAGTACTTC. Protein product: CASSELLNIQYF.